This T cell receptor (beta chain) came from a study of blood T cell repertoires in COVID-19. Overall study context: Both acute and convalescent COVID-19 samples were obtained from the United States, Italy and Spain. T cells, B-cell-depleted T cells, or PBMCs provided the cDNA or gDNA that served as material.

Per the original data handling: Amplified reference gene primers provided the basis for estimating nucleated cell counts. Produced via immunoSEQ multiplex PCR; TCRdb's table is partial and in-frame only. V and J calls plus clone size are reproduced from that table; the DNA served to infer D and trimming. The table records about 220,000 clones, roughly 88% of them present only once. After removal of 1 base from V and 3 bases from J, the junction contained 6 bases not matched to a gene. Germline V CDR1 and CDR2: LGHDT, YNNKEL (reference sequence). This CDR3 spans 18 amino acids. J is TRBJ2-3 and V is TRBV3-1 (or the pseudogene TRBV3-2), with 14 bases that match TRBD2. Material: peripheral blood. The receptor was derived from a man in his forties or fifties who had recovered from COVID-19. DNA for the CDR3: TGTGCCAGCAGCCAAGTTTCGGGACTAGCGGGAGTTACAGATACGCAGTATTTT. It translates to CASSQVSGLAGVTDTQYF.